The clone carrying this T cell receptor (beta chain) was detected ten times or more. The source of the sample is a study of beta chain features in type 1 diabetes. Via CD45RO/CCR7/CD25/CD127/CD95/CD27, cells of the CD4+ naive, central memory, regulatory and stem cell-like memory subsets were sorted. The investigators reverse transcribed all of the isolated RNA, so they sequenced expressed TCRB transcripts. This table comes from immunoSEQ multiplex PCR, and its TCRdb copy is limited to in-frame clones, with some not included. Of 600,000 to 650,000 clones in the sample, around 15% were seen once. Germline values: CDR1 ENHRY, CDR2 SYGVKD. This CDR3 is 16 amino acids long. Trimming cost V 0 bases and J 5 bases, with 14 bases left between them.

Sequenced material: naive CD4+ T cells from blood. The chain has TRBV10-3 and TRBJ1-5, with D perhaps TRBD1 (5 bases). This sequence was found in a man aged 18 to 29 in good health. The CDR3 DNA follows: TGTGCCATCAGTGAGTCCCGTCTGGGGGAGCATCAGCCCCAGCATTTT. It yields the protein CAISESRLGEHQPQHF.